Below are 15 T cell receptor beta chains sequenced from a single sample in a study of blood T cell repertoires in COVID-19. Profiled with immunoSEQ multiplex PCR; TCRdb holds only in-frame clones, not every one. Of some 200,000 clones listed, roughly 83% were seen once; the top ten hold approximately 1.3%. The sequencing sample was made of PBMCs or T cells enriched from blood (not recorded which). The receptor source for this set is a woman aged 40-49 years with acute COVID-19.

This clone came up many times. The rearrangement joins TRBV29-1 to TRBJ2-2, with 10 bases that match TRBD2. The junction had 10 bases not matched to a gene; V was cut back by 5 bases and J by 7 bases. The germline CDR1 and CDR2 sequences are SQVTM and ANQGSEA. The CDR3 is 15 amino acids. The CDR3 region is CSVHEREGHVGELFF. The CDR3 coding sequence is TGCAGCGTTCATGAGCGGGAGGGCCATGTCGGGGAGCTGTTTTTT.

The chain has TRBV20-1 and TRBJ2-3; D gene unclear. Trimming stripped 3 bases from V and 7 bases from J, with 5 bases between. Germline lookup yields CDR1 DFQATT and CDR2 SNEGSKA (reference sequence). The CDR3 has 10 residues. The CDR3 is CSASWHTQYF. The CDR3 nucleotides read TGCAGTGCTAGTTGGCATACGCAGTATTTT.

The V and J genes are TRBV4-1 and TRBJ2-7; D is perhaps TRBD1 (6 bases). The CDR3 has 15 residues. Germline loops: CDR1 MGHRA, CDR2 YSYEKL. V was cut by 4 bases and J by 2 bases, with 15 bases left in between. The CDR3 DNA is TGCGCCAGCAGCCTAACGGACCAGGGGACCTACGAGCAGTACTTC. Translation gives CASSLTDQGTYEQYF.

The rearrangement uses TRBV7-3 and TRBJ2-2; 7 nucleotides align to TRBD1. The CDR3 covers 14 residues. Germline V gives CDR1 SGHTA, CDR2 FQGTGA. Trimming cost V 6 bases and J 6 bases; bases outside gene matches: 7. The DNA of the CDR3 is TGTGCCAGCAGGCAAGACAGGGCAGCCGGGGAGCTGTTTTTT. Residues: CASRQDRAAGELFF.

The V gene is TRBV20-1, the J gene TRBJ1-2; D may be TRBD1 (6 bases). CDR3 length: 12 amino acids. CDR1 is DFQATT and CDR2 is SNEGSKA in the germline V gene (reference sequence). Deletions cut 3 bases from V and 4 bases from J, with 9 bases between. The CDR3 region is CSASGGFYGYTF. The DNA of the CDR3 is TGCAGTGCTAGTGGGGGCTTCTATGGCTACACCTTC.

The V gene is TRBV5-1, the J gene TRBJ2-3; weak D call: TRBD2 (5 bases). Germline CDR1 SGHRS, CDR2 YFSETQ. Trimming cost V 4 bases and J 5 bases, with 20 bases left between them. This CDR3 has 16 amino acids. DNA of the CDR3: TGCGCCAGCAGCCGCCTCTCTAGCAATTCCGTAGATACGCAGTATTTT. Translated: CASSRLSSNSVDTQYF.

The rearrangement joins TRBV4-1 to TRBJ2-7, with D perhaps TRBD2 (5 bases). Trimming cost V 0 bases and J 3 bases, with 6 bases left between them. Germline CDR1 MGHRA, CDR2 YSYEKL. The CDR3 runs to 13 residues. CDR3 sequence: CASSQDRGYEQYF. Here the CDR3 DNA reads TGCGCCAGCAGCCAAGATCGGGGCTACGAGCAGTACTTC.

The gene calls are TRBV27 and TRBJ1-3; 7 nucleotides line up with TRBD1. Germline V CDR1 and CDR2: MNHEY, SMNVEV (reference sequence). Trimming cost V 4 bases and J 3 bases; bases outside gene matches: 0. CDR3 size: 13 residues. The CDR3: CASSWDSGNTIYF. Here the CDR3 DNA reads TGTGCCAGCAGTTGGGACAGTGGAAACACCATATATTTT.

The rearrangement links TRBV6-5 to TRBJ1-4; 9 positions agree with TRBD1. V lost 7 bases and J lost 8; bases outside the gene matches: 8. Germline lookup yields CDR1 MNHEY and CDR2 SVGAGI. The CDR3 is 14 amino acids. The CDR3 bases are TGTGCCAGCATTATGACAGGGGGGAGAGAAAAACTGTTTTTT. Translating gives CASIMTGGREKLFF.

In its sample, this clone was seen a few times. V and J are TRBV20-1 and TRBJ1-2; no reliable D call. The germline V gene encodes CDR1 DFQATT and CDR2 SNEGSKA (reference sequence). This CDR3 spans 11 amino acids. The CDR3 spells CRGGMAGGYTF. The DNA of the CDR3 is TGCAGGGGAGGGATGGCTGGAGGCTACACCTTC.

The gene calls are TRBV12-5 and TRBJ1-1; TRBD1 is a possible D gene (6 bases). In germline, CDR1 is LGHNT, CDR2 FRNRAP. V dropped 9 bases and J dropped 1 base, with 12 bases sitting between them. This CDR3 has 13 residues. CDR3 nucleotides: TGTGCTAGCCGGGACACGGCGAACACTGAAGCTTTCTTT. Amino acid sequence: CASRDTANTEAFF.

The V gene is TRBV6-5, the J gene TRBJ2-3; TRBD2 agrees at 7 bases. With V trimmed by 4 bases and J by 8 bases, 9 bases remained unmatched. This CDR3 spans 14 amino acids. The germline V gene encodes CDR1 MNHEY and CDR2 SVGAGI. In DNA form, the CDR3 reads TGTGCCAGCAGTTCTTCTAGGAAGCGGGGTACGCAGTATTTT. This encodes CASSSSRKRGTQYF.

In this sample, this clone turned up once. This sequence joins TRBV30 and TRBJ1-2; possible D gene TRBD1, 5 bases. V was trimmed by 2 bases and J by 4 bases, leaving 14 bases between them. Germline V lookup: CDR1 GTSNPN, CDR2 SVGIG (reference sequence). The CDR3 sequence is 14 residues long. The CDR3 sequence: CAWSPDNSGYGYTF. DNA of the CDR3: TGTGCCTGGAGTCCGGACAACTCTGGCTATGGCTACACCTTC.

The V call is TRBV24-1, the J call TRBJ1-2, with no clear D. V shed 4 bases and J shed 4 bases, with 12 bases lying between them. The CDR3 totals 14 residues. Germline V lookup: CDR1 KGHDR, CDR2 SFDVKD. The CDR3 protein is CATSDRGVSYGYTF. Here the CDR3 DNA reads TGTGCCACCAGTGACCGCGGGGTTAGCTATGGCTACACCTTC.

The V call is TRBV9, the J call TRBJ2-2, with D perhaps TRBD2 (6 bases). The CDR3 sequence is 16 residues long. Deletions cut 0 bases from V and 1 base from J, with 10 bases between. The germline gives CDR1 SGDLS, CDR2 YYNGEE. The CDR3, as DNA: TGTGCCAGCAGCGTAGGTAGCGGAGTGAACACCGGGGAGCTGTTTTTT. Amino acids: CASSVGSGVNTGELFF.